The TCR beta chain under discussion was sequenced for a study of cytomegalovirus exposure and HLA in healthy donors. Both 60 Vbeta primers and 13 Jbeta primers went into the PCR. Assay used: immunoSEQ multiplex PCR; TCRdb lists only in-frame clones, some missing. This table has approximately 110,000 clones, roughly 80% appearing once. This TCR was recovered from a female donor in good health and CMV-seropositive. Sequenced input: PBMCs.

Here the CDR3 reads CASSWGQGDQPQHF. CDR3 sequence (DNA): TGTGCCAGCAGCTGGGGACAGGGAGATCAGCCCCAGCATTTT. The chain employs TRBV7-9 and TRBJ1-5, with 9 positions matching TRBD1. Germline V gene data show CDR1 as SEHNR and CDR2 as FQNEAQ (reference sequence). The CDR3 is 14 amino acids. J lost 5 bases, V lost 4 bases, and 3 bases had no gene match. Combining the CDR3 with reference TRBV7-9 and TRBJ1-5 gives the whole variable domain DTGVSQNPRHKITKRGQNVTFRCDPISEHNRLYWYRQTLGQGPEFLTYFQNEAQLEKSRLLSDRFSAERPKGSFSTLEIQRTEQGDSAMYLCASSWGQGDQPQHFGDGTRLSIL.